Following are 6 T cell receptor beta chains from one sample sequenced in a study of identifying expanded T cells in peripheral blood. Assay: immunoSEQ multiplex PCR; the TCRdb copy retains only in-frame clones and omits some. Among around 66,000 clones, approximately 89% were seen once, and the ten largest hold less than 5.5%. The sample was blood. The receptor source for this set is a person aged 18 to 69 in good health.

The chain carries TRBV6-1 and TRBJ2-2; 7 positions match TRBD1. The CDR3 totals 14 residues. Germline V gene lookup returns CDR1 MNHNS and CDR2 SASEGT. J lost 3 bases, V lost 5 bases, and 3 bases had no gene match. In DNA form, the CDR3 reads TGTGCCAGCAGTCCGACAGGGTACACCGGGGAGCTGTTTTTT. Its translation: CASSPTGYTGELFF.

V usage is TRBV7-3 and J usage is TRBJ1-1; D is undetermined. Germline lookup yields CDR1 SGHTA and CDR2 FQGTGA. V was trimmed by 5 bases and J by 4 bases, leaving 14 bases between them. This CDR3 spans 14 amino acids. CDR3 in DNA: TGTGCCAGCAGCCCAAGGGCCGAGGCCACTGAAGCTTTCTTT. This sequence encodes CASSPRAEATEAFF.

This chain connects TRBV6-5 to TRBJ1-1; maybe TRBD1 (6 bases). CDR1 is MNHEY, CDR2 SVGAGI, per germline. This CDR3 region has 12 residues. V gave up 10 bases and J gave up 2 bases, with 11 bases separating them. DNA for the CDR3: TGTGCCACCTGGACAGCCAACACTGAAGCTTTCTTT. It specifies CATWTANTEAFF.

This clone was seen only a few times. The J gene is TRBJ1-1, the V gene TRBV19; 7 bases map to TRBD1. Germline trimming cut 3 bases from V and 0 bases from J; bases unmatched to any gene: 4. Germline V lookup: CDR1 LNHDA, CDR2 SQIVND (reference sequence). This CDR3 contains 15 residues. The DNA for the CDR3 is TGTGCCAGTAGTATCGTTGACAGGGTGAACACTGAAGCTTTCTTT. It is translated as CASSIVDRVNTEAFF.

This clone is medium-sized by share. J is TRBJ2-2 and V is TRBV6-1; D is uncertain. Germline CDR1 MNHNS, CDR2 SASEGT. Between the trimmed V and J ends, which lost 1 base and 6 bases, there was a span of 12 bases. The CDR3 contains 15 residues. The CDR3 is CASSEDPNGAGELFF. CDR3 nucleotides: TGTGCCAGCAGTGAAGATCCCAATGGGGCCGGGGAGCTGTTTTTT.

J is TRBJ2-3 and V is TRBV5-1; 8 bases fit TRBD1. Germline CDR1 and CDR2: SGHRS and YFSETQ. J gave up 1 base and V 1 base, and 5 bases lay outside the gene matches. The CDR3 is 16 residues long. The CDR3 DNA reads TGCGCCAGCAGCTTGACAGGGGGGTTCGGCACAGATACGCAGTATTTT. It yields the protein CASSLTGGFGTDTQYF.